These T cell receptor beta chains were read from a single sample in a study of beta chain features in type 1 diabetes. Clones were sequenced by immunoSEQ multiplex PCR, and TCRdb holds only the in-frame ones, with some missing. The repertoire has hundreds of thousands of clones, 11% to 15% of them found once; the top ten carry 6.7%. Specimen: central memory CD4+ T cells from blood. The origin of the receptors is a man aged 25-40 years in good health. The CDR3 runs from the conserved cysteine through the conserved F or W. The order of the fields is J gene, D gene, clone size, V gene, CDR3 protein, CDR3 DNA. D genes are given only for firm matches. Size values are once, few and many counts, or a class for expanded clones, and some rows have none.

j_call: TRBJ1-2
d_call: -
clone_size: few
v_call: TRBV10-3
cdr3_aa: CAISESSAHYGYTF
cdr3_nt: TGTGCCATCAGTGAGTCCTCTGCCCACTATGGCTACACCTTC

j_call: TRBJ2-7
d_call: -
clone_size: -
v_call: TRBV21-1
cdr3_aa: CASSKDRTGGHEQYF
cdr3_nt: TGTGCCAGCAGCAAAGACAGGACAGGGGGCCACGAGCAGTACTTC

j_call: TRBJ2-1
d_call: TRBD1
clone_size: once
v_call: TRBV11-2
cdr3_aa: CASSQERGLEQFF
cdr3_nt: TGCGCCAGCAGCCAAGAGAGGGGGCTTGAGCAGTTCTTC

j_call: TRBJ2-7
d_call: -
clone_size: few
v_call: TRBV5-4
cdr3_aa: CASSSDRTYEQYF
cdr3_nt: TGTGCCAGCAGTTCGGACCGCACCTACGAGCAGTACTTC

j_call: TRBJ2-2
d_call: TRBD2
clone_size: few
v_call: TRBV7-6
cdr3_aa: CASSLGVAGGSGTGELFF
cdr3_nt: TGTGCCAGCAGCTTAGGGGTAGCGGGAGGATCGGGCACCGGGGAGCTGTTTTTT

j_call: TRBJ2-3
d_call: TRBD1
clone_size: few
v_call: TRBV4-3
cdr3_aa: CASSQEWGQGSDTQYF
cdr3_nt: TGCGCCAGCAGCCAAGAGTGGGGACAGGGATCAGATACGCAGTATTTT

j_call: TRBJ2-6
d_call: TRBD1
clone_size: few
v_call: TRBV6-6
cdr3_aa: CASTGTGGSGANVLTF
cdr3_nt: TGTGCCAGCACCGGGACAGGGGGCTCTGGGGCCAACGTCCTGACTTTC

j_call: TRBJ1-3
d_call: -
clone_size: -
v_call: TRBV18
cdr3_aa: CASSPKTANSGNTIYF
cdr3_nt: TGTGCCAGCTCACCAAAGACAGCGAACTCTGGAAACACCATATATTTT

j_call: TRBJ2-7
d_call: TRBD1
clone_size: -
v_call: TRBV5-4
cdr3_aa: CASSSGGQGVNEQYF
cdr3_nt: TGTGCCAGCAGCTCCGGGGGACAGGGGGTCAACGAGCAGTACTTC

j_call: TRBJ2-1
d_call: -
clone_size: few
v_call: TRBV4-3
cdr3_aa: CASSQDAISNEQFF
cdr3_nt: TGCGCCAGCAGCCAAGATGCAATCAGTAATGAGCAGTTCTTC

j_call: TRBJ2-3
d_call: -
clone_size: -
v_call: TRBV6-5
cdr3_aa: CASSYTRFGSVDTQYF
cdr3_nt: TGTGCCAGCAGTTACACCCGATTTGGCTCCGTAGATACGCAGTATTTT

j_call: TRBJ2-7
d_call: TRBD1
clone_size: few
v_call: TRBV23-1
cdr3_aa: CASSQSDRGLYEQYF
cdr3_nt: TGCGCCAGCAGTCAATCGGACAGGGGGCTCTACGAGCAGTACTTC

j_call: TRBJ1-2
d_call: -
clone_size: few
v_call: TRBV13
cdr3_aa: CASSQTASGDYGYTF
cdr3_nt: TGTGCCAGCAGCCAAACCGCCTCAGGGGACTATGGCTACACCTTC

j_call: TRBJ2-1
d_call: -
clone_size: -
v_call: TRBV2
cdr3_aa: CASKIWGQRNEQFF
cdr3_nt: TGTGCCAGCAAGATCTGGGGGCAGAGGAATGAGCAGTTCTTC

j_call: TRBJ2-3
d_call: -
clone_size: few
v_call: TRBV11-3
cdr3_aa: CASRASWGGLNTQYF
cdr3_nt: TGTGCCAGCAGGGCTAGCTGGGGGGGCCTAAATACGCAGTATTTT

j_call: TRBJ2-5
d_call: -
clone_size: few
v_call: TRBV19
cdr3_aa: CASSKTRSETQYF
cdr3_nt: TGTGCCAGTAGTAAGACTAGGTCGGAGACCCAGTACTTC

j_call: TRBJ2-1
d_call: TRBD2
clone_size: -
v_call: TRBV6-5
cdr3_aa: CASSEVGTSHDQFF
cdr3_nt: TGTGCCAGCAGTGAAGTGGGGACTAGCCATGATCAGTTCTTC

j_call: TRBJ2-1
d_call: TRBD2
clone_size: few
v_call: TRBV5-6
cdr3_aa: CASSLKAGGPRYTNEQFF
cdr3_nt: TGTGCCAGCAGCTTGAAAGCGGGAGGGCCAAGATATACAAATGAGCAGTTCTTC

j_call: TRBJ2-3
d_call: -
clone_size: few
v_call: TRBV7-9
cdr3_aa: CASSSSSGTDTQYF
cdr3_nt: TGTGCCAGCAGCTCCTCCAGCGGCACAGATACGCAGTATTTT

j_call: TRBJ1-1
d_call: TRBD1
clone_size: -
v_call: TRBV10-2
cdr3_aa: CASSTHPGSGGTNTEAFF
cdr3_nt: TGCGCCAGCAGCACCCATCCCGGGTCAGGGGGCACGAACACTGAAGCTTTCTTT

j_call: TRBJ2-1
d_call: TRBD2
clone_size: few
v_call: TRBV18
cdr3_aa: CASSPSIAGGRDEQFF
cdr3_nt: TGTGCCAGCTCACCCTCAATAGCGGGGGGGCGCGATGAGCAGTTCTTC

j_call: TRBJ2-5
d_call: TRBD2
clone_size: few
v_call: TRBV5-1
cdr3_aa: CASSLAPTSGRARSETQYF
cdr3_nt: TGCGCCAGCAGCTTGGCGCCGACTAGCGGGAGGGCCCGGTCAGAGACCCAGTACTTC

j_call: TRBJ2-7
d_call: -
clone_size: -
v_call: TRBV7-2
cdr3_aa: CASSSGTASYEQYF
cdr3_nt: TGTGCCAGCAGCTCCGGGACGGCCTCCTACGAGCAGTACTTC

j_call: TRBJ1-6
d_call: -
clone_size: few
v_call: TRBV7-2
cdr3_aa: CASSYGTAGTPLHF
cdr3_nt: TGTGCCAGCAGCTATGGAACAGCGGGGACACCCCTCCACTTT

j_call: TRBJ2-5
d_call: -
clone_size: -
v_call: TRBV6-5
cdr3_aa: CASRPLAFQETQYF
cdr3_nt: TGTGCCAGCAGACCCCTAGCGTTCCAAGAGACCCAGTACTTC

j_call: TRBJ2-1
d_call: -
clone_size: few
v_call: TRBV11-3
cdr3_aa: CASSWNSHEQFF
cdr3_nt: TGTGCCAGCAGCTGGAATAGCCATGAGCAGTTCTTC

j_call: TRBJ2-3
d_call: TRBD2
clone_size: -
v_call: TRBV30
cdr3_aa: CAWSAGLAGGADTQYF
cdr3_nt: TGTGCCTGGAGCGCCGGACTAGCGGGAGGCGCAGATACGCAGTATTTT

j_call: TRBJ1-3
d_call: -
clone_size: -
v_call: TRBV6-5
cdr3_aa: CASMRGASGNTIYF
cdr3_nt: TGTGCCAGCATGCGGGGGGCATCAGGAAACACCATATATTTT

j_call: TRBJ2-1
d_call: -
clone_size: many
v_call: TRBV10-3
cdr3_aa: CAIKVGLNYGNEQFF
cdr3_nt: TGTGCCATCAAGGTGGGACTCAACTACGGCAATGAGCAGTTCTTC

j_call: TRBJ2-3
d_call: -
clone_size: few
v_call: TRBV11-2
cdr3_aa: CASSLGGGLTDTQYF
cdr3_nt: TGTGCCAGCAGCTTAGGAGGGGGTCTAACAGATACGCAGTATTTT

j_call: TRBJ2-1
d_call: -
clone_size: many
v_call: TRBV28
cdr3_aa: CASSPYPGTDNEQFF
cdr3_nt: TGTGCCAGCAGTCCGTATCCCGGGACTGATAATGAGCAGTTCTTC

j_call: TRBJ1-2
d_call: -
clone_size: few
v_call: TRBV7-9
cdr3_aa: CASSLQEGYGYTF
cdr3_nt: TGTGCCAGCAGCCTACAGGAAGGCTATGGCTACACCTTC

j_call: TRBJ2-7
d_call: -
clone_size: few
v_call: TRBV5-1
cdr3_aa: CASSRRQRGSYEQYF
cdr3_nt: TGCGCCAGCAGCCGAAGACAGCGTGGCTCCTACGAGCAGTACTTC

j_call: TRBJ2-5
d_call: TRBD1
clone_size: few
v_call: TRBV15
cdr3_aa: CATRTGRGGETQYF
cdr3_nt: TGTGCCACACGGACAGGGCGGGGCGGAGAGACCCAGTACTTC

j_call: TRBJ2-1
d_call: -
clone_size: -
v_call: TRBV7-9
cdr3_aa: CASSAETSRSRNEQFF
cdr3_nt: TGTGCCAGCAGCGCAGAGACTAGTCGGTCGAGGAATGAGCAGTTCTTC

j_call: TRBJ1-1
d_call: -
clone_size: few
v_call: TRBV7-3
cdr3_aa: CASSNSANTEAFF
cdr3_nt: TGTGCCAGCAGCAACTCAGCCAACACTGAAGCTTTCTTT

j_call: TRBJ2-2
d_call: -
clone_size: -
v_call: TRBV27
cdr3_aa: CASSPNLAGSGELFF
cdr3_nt: TGTGCCAGCAGTCCCAACCTCGCGGGGTCCGGGGAGCTGTTTTTT

j_call: TRBJ2-3
d_call: -
clone_size: -
v_call: TRBV7-9
cdr3_aa: CASSRNLADTQYF
cdr3_nt: TGTGCCAGCAGCCGGAATCTAGCGGATACGCAGTATTTT

j_call: TRBJ2-2
d_call: TRBD2
clone_size: -
v_call: TRBV5-4
cdr3_aa: CASSLDSGANTGELFF
cdr3_nt: TGTGCCAGCAGCTTGGATAGCGGGGCGAACACCGGGGAGCTGTTTTTT

j_call: TRBJ1-2
d_call: TRBD1
clone_size: few
v_call: TRBV7-2
cdr3_aa: CASSTRQGYGYTF
cdr3_nt: TGTGCCAGCAGCACCCGACAGGGGTATGGCTACACCTTC

j_call: TRBJ2-4
d_call: -
clone_size: many
v_call: TRBV27
cdr3_aa: CASSPRGVKNIQYF
cdr3_nt: TGTGCCAGCAGTCCCAGGGGAGTCAAAAACATTCAGTACTTC

j_call: TRBJ1-2
d_call: TRBD1
clone_size: few
v_call: TRBV11-3
cdr3_aa: CASSPGTGTGYTF
cdr3_nt: TGTGCCAGCAGCCCCGGGACAGGGACCGGCTACACCTTC

j_call: TRBJ2-6
d_call: -
clone_size: -
v_call: TRBV19
cdr3_aa: CASSRKTGQIGSSGANVLTF
cdr3_nt: TGTGCCAGTAGTAGAAAGACAGGCCAGATCGGGAGCTCTGGGGCCAACGTCCTGACTTTC

j_call: TRBJ1-5
d_call: -
clone_size: few
v_call: TRBV5-5
cdr3_aa: CASSPLAGGSQPQHF
cdr3_nt: TGTGCCAGCAGCCCCCTCGCGGGGGGCTCTCAGCCCCAGCATTTT

j_call: TRBJ2-5
d_call: TRBD1
clone_size: few
v_call: TRBV19
cdr3_aa: CASSSQGAGLLTQYF
cdr3_nt: TGTGCCAGTAGTTCTCAGGGGGCTGGACTATTGACCCAGTACTTC

j_call: TRBJ2-5
d_call: -
clone_size: few
v_call: TRBV7-2
cdr3_aa: CASSLQQGGRGQETQYF
cdr3_nt: TGTGCCAGCAGCTTGCAACAGGGAGGAAGGGGTCAAGAGACCCAGTACTTC

j_call: TRBJ1-5
d_call: TRBD1
clone_size: -
v_call: TRBV4-3
cdr3_aa: CASSQDRGRQPQHF
cdr3_nt: TGCGCCAGCAGCCAAGACAGGGGGCGTCAGCCCCAGCATTTT

j_call: TRBJ2-2
d_call: -
clone_size: few
v_call: TRBV27
cdr3_aa: CASRRSNTGELFF
cdr3_nt: TGTGCCAGCAGAAGGTCCAACACCGGGGAGCTGTTTTTT

j_call: TRBJ2-7
d_call: TRBD1
clone_size: -
v_call: TRBV4-1
cdr3_aa: CASSPNDRGPNEQYF
cdr3_nt: TGCGCCAGCAGCCCTAATGACAGGGGGCCCAACGAGCAGTACTTC

j_call: TRBJ1-1
d_call: -
clone_size: few
v_call: TRBV20-1
cdr3_aa: CSARSNTEAFF
cdr3_nt: TGCAGTGCTAGGTCTAACACTGAAGCTTTCTTT

j_call: TRBJ2-6
d_call: -
clone_size: -
v_call: TRBV27
cdr3_aa: CASSSHRETLNSGANVLTF
cdr3_nt: TGTGCCAGCAGTTCACACCGGGAGACCCTAAACTCTGGGGCCAACGTCCTGACTTTC

j_call: TRBJ1-2
d_call: -
clone_size: -
v_call: TRBV15
cdr3_aa: CATSRDPGSWGYTF
cdr3_nt: TGTGCCACCAGCAGAGATCCAGGGAGTTGGGGCTACACCTTC

j_call: TRBJ1-6
d_call: -
clone_size: few
v_call: TRBV4-3
cdr3_aa: CASSQEWNVRNSPLHF
cdr3_nt: TGCGCCAGCAGCCAAGAATGGAACGTTCGGAATTCACCCCTCCACTTT

j_call: TRBJ1-2
d_call: TRBD1
clone_size: -
v_call: TRBV25-1
cdr3_aa: CASTATGDYGYTF
cdr3_nt: TGTGCCAGCACCGCGACAGGGGACTATGGCTACACCTTC

j_call: TRBJ1-4
d_call: TRBD1
clone_size: many
v_call: TRBV9
cdr3_aa: CASSTGQGAEKLFF
cdr3_nt: TGTGCCAGCAGCACGGGACAGGGGGCTGAAAAACTGTTTTTT

j_call: TRBJ2-5
d_call: -
clone_size: -
v_call: TRBV5-1
cdr3_aa: CASSLTVGTGRETQYF
cdr3_nt: TGCGCCAGCAGCTTGACCGTCGGTACAGGGAGGGAGACCCAGTACTTC

j_call: TRBJ2-6
d_call: -
clone_size: -
v_call: TRBV5-4
cdr3_aa: CASSHTGRGANVLTF
cdr3_nt: TGTGCCAGCAGCCATACAGGGAGAGGGGCCAACGTCCTGACTTTC

j_call: TRBJ1-2
d_call: TRBD1
clone_size: few
v_call: TRBV5-1
cdr3_aa: CASSAGQGSGYTF
cdr3_nt: TGCGCCAGCAGCGCGGGACAGGGTTCTGGCTACACCTTC

j_call: TRBJ1-2
d_call: -
clone_size: few
v_call: TRBV15
cdr3_aa: CATSRVAGDYGYTF
cdr3_nt: TGTGCCACCAGCAGAGTAGCGGGGGACTATGGCTACACCTTC